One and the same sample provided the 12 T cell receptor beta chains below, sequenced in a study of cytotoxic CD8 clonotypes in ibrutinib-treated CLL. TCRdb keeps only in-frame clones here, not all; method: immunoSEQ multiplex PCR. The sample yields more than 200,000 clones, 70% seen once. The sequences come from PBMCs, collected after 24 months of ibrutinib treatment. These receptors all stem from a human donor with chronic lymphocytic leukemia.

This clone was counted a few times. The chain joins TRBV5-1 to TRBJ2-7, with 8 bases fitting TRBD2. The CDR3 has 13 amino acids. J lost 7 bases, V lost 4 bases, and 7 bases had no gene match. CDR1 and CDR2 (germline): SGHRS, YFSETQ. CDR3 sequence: CASSHGRALEQYF. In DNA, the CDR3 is TGCGCCAGCAGCCACGGGAGGGCCTTGGAGCAGTACTTC.

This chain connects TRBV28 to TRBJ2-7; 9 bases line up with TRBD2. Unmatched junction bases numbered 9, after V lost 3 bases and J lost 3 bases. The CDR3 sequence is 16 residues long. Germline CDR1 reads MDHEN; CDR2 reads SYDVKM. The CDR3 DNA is TGTGCCAGCAGTTTGGGACTAGCCTCTACTTTCTACGAGCAGTACTTC. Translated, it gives CASSLGLASTFYEQYF.

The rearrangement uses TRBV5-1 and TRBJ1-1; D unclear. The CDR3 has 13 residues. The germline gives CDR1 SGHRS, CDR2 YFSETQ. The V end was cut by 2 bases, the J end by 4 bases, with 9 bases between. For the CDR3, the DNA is TGCGCCAGCAGCTTCGAGGGCGCCACTGAAGCTTTCTTT. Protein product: CASSFEGATEAFF.

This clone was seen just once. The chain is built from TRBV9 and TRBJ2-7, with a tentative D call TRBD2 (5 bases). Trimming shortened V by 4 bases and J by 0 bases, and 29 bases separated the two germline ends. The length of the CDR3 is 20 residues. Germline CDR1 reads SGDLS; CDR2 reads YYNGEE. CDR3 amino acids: CASSPSERGGGRISSYEQYF. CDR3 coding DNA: TGTGCCAGCAGCCCGTCGGAACGGGGTGGTGGACGGATTAGCTCCTACGAGCAGTACTTC.

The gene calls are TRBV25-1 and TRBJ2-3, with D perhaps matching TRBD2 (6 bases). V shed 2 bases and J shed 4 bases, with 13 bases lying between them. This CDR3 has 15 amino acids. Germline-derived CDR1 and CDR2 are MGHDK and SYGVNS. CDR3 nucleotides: TGTGCCAGCAGTGAAGGGCCAGGCGGGGCAGATACGCAGTATTTT. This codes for CASSEGPGGADTQYF.

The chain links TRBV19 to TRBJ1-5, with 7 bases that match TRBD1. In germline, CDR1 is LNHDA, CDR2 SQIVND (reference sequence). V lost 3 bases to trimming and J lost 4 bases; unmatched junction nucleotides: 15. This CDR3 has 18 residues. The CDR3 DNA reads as TGTGCCAGTAGTATCGGGCCAAAGCGACAGGGAGGGAATCAGCCCCAGCATTTT. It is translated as CASSIGPKRQGGNQPQHF. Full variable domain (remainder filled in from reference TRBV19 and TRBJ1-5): DGGITQSPKYLFRKEGQNVTLSCEQNLNHDAMYWYRQDPGQGLRLIYYSQIVNDFQKGDIAEGYSVSREKKESFPLTVTSAQKNPTAFYLCASSIGPKRQGGNQPQHFGDGTRLSIL.

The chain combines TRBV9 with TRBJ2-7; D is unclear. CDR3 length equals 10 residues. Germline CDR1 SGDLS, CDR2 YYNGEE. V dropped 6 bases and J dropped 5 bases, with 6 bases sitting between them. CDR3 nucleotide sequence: TGTGCCAGCAAGTTCGACGAGCAGTACTTC. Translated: CASKFDEQYF.

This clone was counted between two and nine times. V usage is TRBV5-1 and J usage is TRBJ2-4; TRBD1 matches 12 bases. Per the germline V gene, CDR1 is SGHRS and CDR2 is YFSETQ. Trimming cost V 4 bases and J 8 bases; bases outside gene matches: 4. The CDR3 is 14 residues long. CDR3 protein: CASSQGTGGDIQYF. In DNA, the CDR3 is TGCGCCAGCAGCCAAGGGACAGGGGGCGACATTCAGTACTTC.

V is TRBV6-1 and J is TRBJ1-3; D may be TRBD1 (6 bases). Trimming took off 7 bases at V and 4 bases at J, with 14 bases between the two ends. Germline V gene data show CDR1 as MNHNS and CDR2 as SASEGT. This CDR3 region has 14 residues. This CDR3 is CASTLQGYGNTIYF. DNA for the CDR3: TGTGCCAGCACTTTACAGGGTTACGGAAACACCATATATTTT.

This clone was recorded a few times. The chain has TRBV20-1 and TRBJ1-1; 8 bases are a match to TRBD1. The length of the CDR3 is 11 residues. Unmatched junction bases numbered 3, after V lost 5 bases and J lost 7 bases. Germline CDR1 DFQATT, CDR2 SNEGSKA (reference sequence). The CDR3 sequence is CSASQGGEAFF. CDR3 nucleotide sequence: TGCAGTGCTTCACAGGGGGGTGAAGCTTTCTTT.

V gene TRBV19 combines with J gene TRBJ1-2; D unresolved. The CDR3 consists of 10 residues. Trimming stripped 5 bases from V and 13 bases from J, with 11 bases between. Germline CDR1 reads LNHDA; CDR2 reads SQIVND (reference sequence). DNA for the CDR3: TGTGCCAGTAGTGGGGAAATGATCACCTTC. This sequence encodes CASSGEMITF.

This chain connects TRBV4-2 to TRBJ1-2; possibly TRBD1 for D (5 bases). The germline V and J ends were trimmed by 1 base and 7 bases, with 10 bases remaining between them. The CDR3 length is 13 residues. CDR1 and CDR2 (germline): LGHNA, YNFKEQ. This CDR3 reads CASSQGGIRGYTF. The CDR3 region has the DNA TGTGCCAGCAGCCAAGGGGGGATTCGTGGCTACACCTTC.